The rows below give T cell receptor beta chains drawn from one sample of a study of blood T cells in healthy people across ages. TCRdb reprocessed the 5' RACE reads via MiXCR and lists one record per CDR3 protein. This table has about 720,000 distinct CDR3 sequences, about 24% appearing once. The specimen sequenced was blood. These receptors were taken from a man in his 70s in good health. Both conserved end residues are part of each CDR3. D genes are given only for firm matches. Some rows mark clone size as missing; the rest say once, few, many or name a class of expanded clone.

J gene,D gene,clone size,V gene,CDR3 protein,CDR3 DNA
TRBJ2-3,TRBD2,NA,TRBV11-3,CASSLGGLATDTQYF,TGTGCCAGCAGCTTAGGCGGACTAGCGACAGATACGCAGTATTTT
TRBJ1-2,NA,many,TRBV12-3/TRBV12-4,CASRKQKDYGYTF,TGTGCCAGCAGGAAACAGAAGGACTATGGCTACACCTTC
TRBJ2-5,NA,NA,TRBV5-1,CASSPGTQTGETQYF,TGCGCCAGCAGTCCCGGGACACAAACAGGAGAGACCCAGTACTTC
TRBJ1-1,TRBD1,NA,TRBV5-1,CASSLTGAMLNTEAFF,TGCGCCAGCAGCTTGACAGGGGCGATGCTCAACACTGAAGCTTTCTTT
TRBJ1-2,NA,NA,TRBV7-6,CASSLGGAFGGYTF,TGTGCCAGCAGCTTAGGAGGGGCTTTCGGTGGCTACACCTTC
TRBJ2-4,TRBD1,NA,TRBV7-2,CASSLGSGQGQNIQYF,TGTGCCAGCAGCCTGGGATCGGGACAGGGACAAAACATACAGTACTTC
TRBJ1-1,NA,NA,TRBV7-8,CASSLSAPSTEAFF,TGTGCCAGCAGCTTATCGGCCCCGTCAACTGAAGCTTTCTTT
TRBJ2-5,TRBD2,few,TRBV10-3,CAIKQAGMGETQYF,TGTGCCATCAAACAAGCGGGAATGGGAGAGACCCAGTACTTC
TRBJ1-2,NA,NA,TRBV27,CASSFGGAVDYGYTF,TGTGCCAGCAGTTTTGGGGGGGCTGTTGACTATGGCTACACCTTC
TRBJ1-5,NA,NA,TRBV28,CASSPGTPGQQPQHF,TGTGCCAGCAGCCCCGGGACCCCGGGGCAACAGCCCCAGCATTTT
TRBJ2-1,NA,NA,TRBV6-2/TRBV6-3,CASSYRLENEQFF,TGTGCCAGCAGTTACCGTCTAGAAAATGAGCAGTTCTTC
TRBJ2-5,TRBD1,NA,TRBV5-4,CTSSFQGAGETQYF,TGTACCAGCAGCTTCCAGGGGGCGGGAGAGACCCAGTACTTC
TRBJ1-2,NA,few,TRBV29-1,CSVELRNNYGYTF,TGCAGCGTTGAACTTAGAAATAACTATGGCTACACCTTC
TRBJ1-2,NA,NA,TRBV4-1,CASSQETAVPNYGYTF,TGCGCCAGCAGCCAAGAAACGGCGGTTCCTAACTATGGCTACACCTTC
TRBJ2-7,NA,few,TRBV27,CASSFRRGSHEQYF,TGTGCCAGCAGTTTTCGAAGGGGGAGCCACGAGCAGTACTTC
TRBJ2-5,NA,NA,TRBV5-1,CASSLEDPGHRNEETQYF,TGCGCCAGCAGCTTGGAGGACCCGGGACACAGAAATGAAGAGACCCAGTACTTC
TRBJ1-1,NA,NA,TRBV4-2,CASSQASGNTEAFF,TGTGCCAGCAGCCAAGCTTCAGGGAACACTGAAGCTTTCTTT
TRBJ2-1,NA,NA,TRBV3-1,CASSQDGQSYNEQFF,TGTGCCAGCAGCCAAGATGGTCAGTCCTACAATGAGCAGTTCTTC
TRBJ2-5,TRBD2,few,TRBV6-1,CASRQGLAGVLETQYF,TGTGCCAGCAGGCAGGGCCTAGCGGGAGTCTTAGAGACCCAGTACTTC
TRBJ1-5,NA,few,TRBV18,CASSPVEGLFQPQHF,TGTGCCAGCTCACCAGTTGAAGGGCTCTTTCAGCCCCAGCATTTT
TRBJ2-1,TRBD2,once,TRBV28,CASRPPGLAGENYNEQFF,TGTGCCAGCAGACCCCCGGGACTAGCGGGAGAGAATTACAATGAGCAGTTCTTC
TRBJ2-3,NA,few,TRBV20-1,CSALEIRSTDTQYF,TGCAGTGCTTTAGAGATTAGAAGCACAGATACGCAGTATTTT
TRBJ2-3,NA,NA,TRBV10-1,CASSDASPMDTQYF,TGCGCCAGCAGTGATGCTAGCCCCATGGATACGCAGTATTTT
TRBJ2-7,NA,NA,TRBV20-1,CSAQSPRFSYEQYF,TGCAGTGCCCAGAGCCCCAGATTCTCCTACGAGCAGTACTTC
TRBJ2-5,NA,few,TRBV15,CATSRNPAFETQYF,TGTGCCACCAGCAGAAACCCGGCCTTTGAGACCCAGTACTTC
TRBJ2-5,NA,NA,TRBV4-1,CASSQEETVQETQYF,TGCGCCAGCAGCCAAGAAGAAACAGTCCAAGAGACCCAGTACTTC
TRBJ2-1,TRBD2,few,TRBV7-8,CASSLASSGGAYEQFF,TGTGCCAGCAGCTTAGCTTCCAGCGGGGGGGCTTATGAGCAGTTCTTC
TRBJ2-3,TRBD2,NA,TRBV6-2/TRBV6-3,CASTTLRAGAPDTQYF,TGTGCCAGCACTACTCTCCGAGCGGGAGCCCCAGATACGCAGTATTTT
TRBJ1-2,TRBD1,few,TRBV30,CASRDRTTYGYTF,TGTGCCTCCCGGGACAGAACGACCTATGGCTACACCTTC
TRBJ2-5,NA,NA,TRBV3-1,CASSHLREGVDF,TGTGCCAGCAGCCACCTCAGGGAAGGTGTGGACTTC
TRBJ2-1,TRBD2,NA,TRBV2,CASWTRVDYNEQFF,TGTGCCAGCTGGACTAGGGTGGATTACAATGAGCAGTTCTTC
TRBJ2-5,NA,NA,TRBV20-1,CSARPRGSDEETQYF,TGCAGTGCTAGACCACGGGGTAGCGACGAAGAGACCCAGTACTTC
TRBJ2-2,NA,NA,TRBV12-3/TRBV12-4,CASRPGGSGGELFF,TGTGCCAGCAGACCTGGGGGTAGCGGCGGGGAGCTGTTTTTT
TRBJ2-3,TRBD2,NA,TRBV12-3/TRBV12-4,CASSGRTSGDAQYF,TGTGCCAGCAGCGGCAGGACTAGCGGAGATGCGCAGTATTTT
TRBJ2-3,NA,NA,TRBV20-1,CSPGESDTQYF,TGCAGTCCCGGGGAATCAGATACGCAGTACTTT
TRBJ1-2,TRBD1,NA,TRBV6-5,CASKETGGYGYTF,TGTGCCAGCAAGGAAACAGGGGGTTATGGCTACACCTTC
TRBJ2-5,TRBD2,few,TRBV12-3/TRBV12-4,CASSFMGLAETQYF,TGTGCCAGCAGTTTTATGGGACTAGCTGAGACCCAGTACTTC
TRBJ2-6,NA,many,TRBV12-3/TRBV12-4,CASSSQGHNSGANVLTF,TGTGCCAGCAGTTCCCAGGGGCACAACTCTGGGGCCAACGTCCTGACTTTC
TRBJ2-3,NA,NA,TRBV24-1,CATSDAGRPSTDTQYF,TGTGCCACCAGTGATGCCGGCAGACCAAGCACAGATACGCAGTATTTT
TRBJ2-3,TRBD2,NA,TRBV9,CASSGSGGFGTDTQYF,TGTGCCAGCAGCGGGTCCGGGGGGTTCGGCACAGATACGCAGTATTTT
TRBJ1-5,TRBD1,NA,TRBV6-2/TRBV6-3,CASSQNRDRGGLVNQPQHF,TGTGCCAGCAGTCAGAATCGGGACAGGGGAGGACTTGTCAATCAGCCCCAGCACTTT
TRBJ2-2,TRBD2,NA,TRBV4-2,CASSPDGLAGTGELFF,TGTGCCAGCAGCCCAGACGGACTAGCGGGGACCGGGGAGCTGTTTTTT
TRBJ1-4,NA,many,TRBV7-6,CASSPVGGEKLFF,TGTGCCAGCAGCCCCGTGGGGGGCGAAAAACTGTTTTTT
TRBJ2-3,TRBD2,few,TRBV5-1,CASSLVQGGDTQYF,TGCGCCAGCAGCTTGGTTCAGGGAGGGGATACGCAGTATTTT
TRBJ2-1,NA,few,TRBV10-3,CAISVKVEGAVGLSEQFF,TGTGCCATCAGTGTCAAGGTCGAAGGGGCCGTAGGGCTGAGTGAGCAGTTCTTC
TRBJ1-4,TRBD1,few,TRBV29-1,CSGATGGVEKLFF,TGCAGCGGCGCCACAGGGGGCGTTGAAAAACTGTTTTTT
TRBJ2-1,NA,NA,TRBV10-3,CAIAGGGSYNEQFF,TGTGCCATTGCCGGGGGAGGATCCTACAATGAGCAGTTCTTC
TRBJ2-3,NA,NA,TRBV5-1,CASSLDGFSTDTQYF,TGCGCCAGCAGCTTGGACGGGTTTAGCACAGATACGCAGTATTTT
TRBJ1-6,NA,NA,TRBV29-1,CSVAGTQNSPLHF,TGCAGCGTTGCCGGGACCCAAAATTCACCCCTCCACTTT
TRBJ2-7,NA,few,TRBV3-1,CASSPYRYEQYF,TGTGCCAGCAGCCCCTACCGCTACGAGCAGTACTTC
TRBJ2-5,NA,NA,TRBV2,CPSNRDSQETQYF,TGTCCCAGTAATCGGGACTCCCAAGAGACCCAGTACTTC